The present entry profiles one TCR beta chain with its context. Its antigen is as yet unknown. The CDR3 extends over 16 amino acids. V lost 7 bases and J 6 bases, leaving 22 bases between the germline ends. The germline CDR1 and CDR2 sequences are MDHEN and SYDVKM. These data come from a study of shared clonotypes between healthy human individuals. Deep level was the assay's run setting. Libraries were prepared by immunoSEQ multiplex PCR; TCRdb keeps only in-frame clonotypes and omits some of them. The sample lists millions of clones, approximately 95% seen once, with 0.13% in the top ten. Findings and limits, study-wide: Non-shared clonotypes had lower generation probabilities than clonotypes shared by all four sorted-subset donors. Inspection by rarefaction showed sorted-subset sequencing to be incomplete despite large depth.

This receptor was identified in a man aged 18 to 35 in good health. Source material: naive CD4+ T cells sorted from blood. As for subset: CD45RA+ positively selected. The chain employs TRBV28 and TRBJ1-5; perhaps TRBD1 as D (6 bases). The CDR3 nucleotides are TGTGCCAGCACCCCCATCCTAGGGGGTCAGAGTCAGCCCCAGCATTTT. This sequence encodes CASTPILGGQSQPQHF.